This T cell receptor beta chain was identified in a study of post-analysis software for immune sequencing data. Whole-study findings and limits: Significantly decreased normalized Chao1 diversity was recorded for multiple sclerosis patients relative to controls. Patients carried five TRBV segments more frequently than controls did, and TRBV5-6, TRBV5-1 and TRBV20-1 were among them.

Unique molecular identifiers had been added to the TCR beta cDNA libraries. Each batch of roughly 1 to 11 million T cells produced hundreds of thousands of cDNA molecules. TCRdb processed the PCR reads anew with MiXCR; each CDR3 protein has one entry. The sample contains approximately 570,000 distinct CDR3 sequences, roughly 46% of which appear only once. The CDR3 runs 15 residues. CDR1 is KGHDR, CDR2 SFDVKD, per germline. V dropped 5 bases and J dropped 3 bases, with 15 bases sitting between them. Comments on this clonotype: Its specificity is unknown.

The clonotype originates from a girl between 5 and 17 years old with multiple sclerosis. Material for sequencing was blood. The V and J genes are TRBV24-1 and TRBJ2-5, with a possible D match to TRBD2 (5 bases). The chain's CDR3 is CATSAPRREKETQYF. The CDR3 bases are TGTGCCACCAGTGCCCCGCGACGGGAAAAAGAGACCCAGTACTTC.